The 23 T cell receptor beta chains given below trace back to one sample, sequenced in a study of blood T cell repertoires in COVID-19. Assay used: immunoSEQ multiplex PCR; TCRdb lists only in-frame clones, some missing. Of approximately 140,000 clones listed, around 87% are singletons. Sequenced: peripheral blood. The receptor source for this set is a man at least 80 years old with acute or convalescent COVID-19.

The chain uses TRBV9 and TRBJ2-5, with 10 positions matching TRBD2. The germline CDR1 and CDR2 sequences are SGDLS and YYNGEE. The V gene end was trimmed by 7 bases and the J gene end by 2 bases; junction bases not matched to a gene: 8. This CDR3 contains 15 residues. The CDR3 DNA reads as TGTGCCAGCGCCCGTAGCGGGAGGCCTCAAGAGACCCAGTACTTC. Residues: CASARSGRPQETQYF.

The rearrangement links TRBV29-1 to TRBJ1-1; D uncertain. The germline V gene has CDR1 SQVTM and CDR2 ANQGSEA. This CDR3 is built from 13 residues. Trimming removed 6 bases at V and 0 bases at J, with 11 bases between. The CDR3 loop reads CSVEARMNTEAFF. CDR3 nucleotide sequence: TGCAGCGTGGAGGCGCGTATGAACACTGAAGCTTTCTTT.

The V gene is TRBV19, the J gene TRBJ2-4; 9 positions match TRBD1. CDR3 length: 14 amino acids. V trimming: 6 bases; J trimming: 6 bases; junction bases outside the gene matches: 6. CDR1 and CDR2 (germline): LNHDA, SQIVND (reference sequence). CDR3 nucleotides: TGTGCCAGTAGCCATCCGGGACAGGGAAACATTCAGTACTTC. Its protein product is CASSHPGQGNIQYF.

The chain couples TRBV30 to TRBJ1-2; D gene uncertain. V lost 3 bases, J lost 7 bases, and 9 bases lay in between. CDR3 length equals 11 residues. Germline V CDR1 and CDR2: GTSNPN, SVGIG (reference sequence). The CDR3 coding sequence is TGTGCCTGGAGGAGAGAAAGTGGCTACACCTTC. It codes for CAWRRESGYTF.

This chain connects TRBV18 to TRBJ1-1, with D possibly being TRBD1 (6 bases). The germline gives CDR1 KGHSH, CDR2 LQKENI. The CDR3 length is 13 residues. The germline V and J ends were trimmed by 10 bases and 2 bases, with 14 bases remaining between them. The CDR3 is CANPGGPNTEAFF. The DNA for the CDR3 is TGTGCCAACCCGGGGGGGCCAAACACTGAAGCTTTCTTT. Looking up the rest from reference TRBV18 and TRBJ1-1 gives the full variable domain: NAGVMQNPRHLVRRRGQEARLRCSPMKGHSHVYWYRQLPEEGLKFMVYLQKENIIDESGMPKERFSAEFPKEGPSILRIQQVVRGDSAAYFCANPGGPNTEAFFGQGTRLTVV.

The chain is built from TRBV6-5 and TRBJ1-3, with TRBD1 matching over 9 bases. V lost 5 bases to trimming and J lost 0 bases; unmatched junction nucleotides: 2. Germline V lookup: CDR1 MNHEY, CDR2 SVGAGI. This CDR3 region has 15 residues. CDR3 coding DNA: TGTGCCAGCAGTCGGACAGGGGACTCTGGAAACACCATATATTTT. It encodes CASSRTGDSGNTIYF.

Points on this clone: This sample includes further DNA sequences coding for the same CDR3. The chain has TRBV7-2 and TRBJ1-1; TRBD1 is a possible D gene (5 bases). The germline CDR1 and CDR2 sequences are SGHTA and FQGNSA. CDR3 length: 12 residues. Trimming removed 1 base at V and 6 bases at J, with 6 bases between. As DNA, the CDR3 is TGTGCCAGCAGCTTAGTAGGGGCTGAAGCTTTCTTT. Its protein product is CASSLVGAEAFF.

The V gene is TRBV15, the J gene TRBJ2-1; 14 bases map to TRBD2. Germline loops: CDR1 LNHNV, CDR2 YYDKDF (reference sequence). The CDR3 loop spans 16 amino acids. V shed 3 bases, J shed 8 bases, and the junction held 6 bases outside the gene matches. The CDR3 loop is CATSSSGLAGVDEQFF. CDR3 DNA sequence: TGTGCCACCAGCAGCTCGGGACTAGCGGGAGTGGATGAGCAGTTCTTC.

V is TRBV24-1 and J is TRBJ2-5, with D possibly TRBD2 on 6 matching bases. Per the germline V gene, CDR1 is KGHDR and CDR2 is SFDVKD. The CDR3 is 17 amino acids. Deletions cut 3 bases from V and 1 base from J, with 17 bases between. The CDR3 spells CATSDPGLLGSQETQYF. In nucleotides, the CDR3 is TGTGCCACCAGTGATCCGGGACTTTTGGGGAGCCAAGAGACCCAGTACTTC.

The V call is TRBV27, the J call TRBJ2-1; 9 nucleotides align to TRBD1. The CDR3 sequence is 13 residues long. From germline, CDR1 is MNHEY and CDR2 SMNVEV (reference sequence). V dropped 6 bases and J dropped 9; count of bases not matched to a gene: 6. Here the CDR3 DNA reads TGTGCCAGCAGGGATACAGGGGGCAGTGAGCAGTTCTTC. This sequence encodes CASRDTGGSEQFF.

This clone appeared once. The chain carries TRBV24-1 and TRBJ2-1; TRBD1 is a possible D gene (7 bases). CDR1 and CDR2 (germline): KGHDR, SFDVKD. CDR3 length: 15 residues. Trimming pared 7 bases from V and 4 bases from J, leaving 16 bases between. The CDR3 region has the DNA TGTGCCACCAGCCCAGGGGGGAGGAGGTACAATGAGCAGTTCTTC. This sequence encodes CATSPGGRRYNEQFF.

This clone was recorded only once. The CDR3, as DNA: TGCGCCAGCAGCGTACAGGGGATGGGTAATAATTCACCCCTCCACTTT. This gives the protein CASSVQGMGNNSPLHF. The rearrangement links TRBV5-1 to TRBJ1-6, with 7 bases fitting TRBD1. V shed 4 bases and J 5 bases; nucleotides not matched to a gene: 9. The CDR3 runs to 16 residues. Per germline, CDR1 SGHRS and CDR2 YFSETQ.

The rearrangement uses TRBV4-2 and TRBJ1-2; D not certain. V was clipped by 5 bases and J by 8 bases, with 24 bases between them. Germline V CDR1 and CDR2: LGHNA, YNFKEQ. The CDR3 has 16 residues. The CDR3 sequence is CASSVREGPSMGGYTF. DNA of the CDR3: TGTGCCAGCAGCGTACGTGAGGGCCCATCAATGGGGGGCTACACCTTC.

Here the CDR3 reads CASSLPGTYNEQFF. In nucleotides, the CDR3 is TGTGCCAGCAGCTTACCCGGGACCTACAATGAGCAGTTCTTC. The rearrangement uses TRBV7-2 and TRBJ2-1; TRBD2 might be the D (5 bases). The CDR3 consists of 14 residues. V lost 2 bases, J lost 2 bases, and 7 bases lay in between. Germline CDR1 and CDR2: SGHTA and FQGNSA.

This clone showed up just once. The genes are TRBV28 and TRBJ1-5; a possible D gene is TRBD1 (5 bases). Germline V gene sequence: CDR1 MDHEN, CDR2 SYDVKM. The CDR3 has 15 residues. The V and J ends lost 8 bases and 7 bases respectively, with 21 bases between them. Here the CDR3 DNA reads TGTGCCAGCTTCGACCCCCTCAGGGTTCGGCAGCCCCAGCATTTT. This translates into CASFDPLRVRQPQHF.

This clone has only one observation. J is TRBJ2-7 and V is TRBV20-1, with TRBD2 identical over 15 bases. Looked up from germline, CDR1 is DFQATT and CDR2 is SNEGSKA (reference sequence). The CDR3 totals 19 residues. V dropped 3 bases and J dropped 4; count of bases not matched to a gene: 16. The CDR3 DNA reads TGCAGTGCTAGTCCGGGGAGGACTAGCGGGAGGGCCGGTGGTTACGAGCAGTACTTC. It specifies CSASPGRTSGRAGGYEQYF.

This clone was observed a few times. The chain employs TRBV27 and TRBJ2-7; 7 nucleotides match TRBD2. V shed 1 base and J 2 bases; nucleotides not matched to a gene: 20. This CDR3 has 20 amino acids. Germline V gene data show CDR1 as MNHEY and CDR2 as SMNVEV (reference sequence). CDR3 sequence (DNA): TGTGCCAGCAGTTTATTGGCTTCCCTCCGTCGTGGCGGGGGACCCTACGAGCAGTACTTC. Translation: CASSLLASLRRGGGPYEQYF.

J is TRBJ1-1 and V is TRBV19; 9 bases fit TRBD1. The CDR3 is 16 amino acids. V was clipped by 3 bases and J by 0 bases; unmatched bases: 5. In germline, CDR1 is LNHDA, CDR2 SQIVND (reference sequence). DNA of the CDR3: TGTGCCAGTAGTATGGACAGGGGCGTCATGAACACTGAAGCTTTCTTT. It encodes CASSMDRGVMNTEAFF.

This chain uses TRBV28 with TRBJ2-5; D possibly corresponds to TRBD1 (5 bases). The length of the CDR3 is 15 residues. V lost 5 bases and J 6 bases, leaving 19 bases between the germline ends. The germline CDR1 and CDR2 sequences are MDHEN and SYDVKM. The CDR3 loop reads CASSPPFRARKTQYF. CDR3 bases: TGTGCCAGCAGTCCCCCTTTCAGGGCAAGAAAGACCCAGTACTTC. The full variable domain, in which reference TRBV28 and TRBJ2-5 provide the parts outside the CDR3, is DVKVTQSSRYLVKRTGEKVFLECVQDMDHENMFWYRQDPGLGLRLIYFSYDVKMKEKGDIPEGYSVSREKKERFSLILESASTNQTSMYLCASSPPFRARKTQYFGPGTRLLVL.

V gene TRBV6-1 combines with J gene TRBJ1-2, with D possibly matching TRBD1 (6 bases). Deletions cut 1 base from V and 6 bases from J, with 12 bases between. There are 14 residues in the CDR3. CDR1 and CDR2 from the germline V gene are MNHNS and SASEGT. The CDR3 DNA follows: TGTGCCAGCAGTGAAGGACCAGGGGTGGATGGCTACACCTTC. It specifies CASSEGPGVDGYTF.

The chain joins TRBV5-1 to TRBJ2-7; TRBD1 matches at 7 bases. The CDR3 has 14 residues. V dropped 0 bases and J dropped 5; count of bases not matched to a gene: 5. The V gene's germline CDR1 is SGHRS and CDR2 YFSETQ. The CDR3 protein is CASSLEGGYNEQYF. The CDR3 DNA reads TGCGCCAGCAGCTTGGAAGGGGGCTACAACGAGCAGTACTTC.

This chain connects TRBV10-3 to TRBJ1-2, with 8 bases identical to TRBD1. J gave up 7 bases and V 0 bases, and 1 base lay outside the gene matches. Germline V CDR1 and CDR2: ENHRY, SYGVKD. This CDR3 is 13 amino acids long. The CDR3, as DNA: TGTGCCATCAGTGAGTCGGGGACAGGTGGCTACACCTTC. It yields the protein CAISESGTGGYTF.

This clone was counted a few times. The V call is TRBV2, the J call TRBJ2-7; the match to TRBD1 covers 9 bases. Germline CDR1 reads SNHLY; CDR2 reads FYNNEI. The CDR3 consists of 13 residues. V dropped 5 bases and J dropped 7; count of bases not matched to a gene: 6. The CDR3: CASSTTGGGEQYF. The CDR3, as DNA: TGTGCCAGCAGTACTACAGGGGGCGGGGAGCAGTACTTC.